The T cell receptor (beta chain) described here comes from a study of beta chain features in type 1 diabetes. Points from the study as a whole: A moderate, significant TCRB CDR3 shortening appeared in type 1 diabetes across four CD4+ subsets.

Worth noting for this clone: Antigen specificity is unknown.

Expressed TCRB transcripts were sequenced, since all the RNA that had been isolated was reverse transcribed. The repertoire was sequenced with immunoSEQ multiplex PCR; TCRdb's copy has only in-frame clones and lacks some. The profile shows hundreds of thousands of clones, about 11% of them singletons. The CDR3 runs 13 residues. V was clipped by 6 bases and J by 7 bases; unmatched bases: 4. The germline CDR1 and CDR2 sequences are LNHDA and SQIVND (reference sequence). This clonotype originated in a young man with type 1 diabetes. The genes are TRBV19 and TRBJ2-1, with 9 bases that match TRBD2. Sequencing was done on a sample of naive CD4+ T cells from blood. In DNA form, the CDR3 reads TGTGCCAGTAGGACCGCGGGGGGGAATGAGCAGTTCTTC. Translated, it gives CASRTAGGNEQFF. The full variable domain, completed using reference TRBV19 and TRBJ2-1, is DGGITQSPKYLFRKEGQNVTLSCEQNLNHDAMYWYRQDPGQGLRLIYYSQIVNDFQKGDIAEGYSVSREKKESFPLTVTSAQKNPTAFYLCASRTAGGNEQFFGPGTRLTVL.